This TCR beta chain was retrieved from a study of T-cell reconstitution after alpha-beta-depleted transplantation in children. The length of the CDR3 is 16 residues. Germline V lookup: CDR1 SGHRS, CDR2 YFSETQ. The V segment lost 1 base and the J segment 4 bases; nucleotides outside the gene matches: 7. Preparation of the TCRbeta library involved a method that used unique molecular identifiers. TCRdb re-derived calls from the PCR reads in MiXCR, one entry per CDR3 protein. The data show hundreds of thousands of distinct CDR3 sequences, with around 16% seen just once and 1.1% held by the top ten. V is TRBV5-1 and J is TRBJ2-2; 7 nucleotides align to TRBD2. The TCR originated in a human donor who donated a stem cell graft to a child with acute myeloid leukemia. The sample consisted of PBMCs from the stem cell graft donor, taken from the stem cell graft. The CDR3 DNA follows: TGCGCCAGCAGCTTGACGGGGGGATCGAGCACCGGGGAGCTGTTTTTT. Translating gives CASSLTGGSSTGELFF.